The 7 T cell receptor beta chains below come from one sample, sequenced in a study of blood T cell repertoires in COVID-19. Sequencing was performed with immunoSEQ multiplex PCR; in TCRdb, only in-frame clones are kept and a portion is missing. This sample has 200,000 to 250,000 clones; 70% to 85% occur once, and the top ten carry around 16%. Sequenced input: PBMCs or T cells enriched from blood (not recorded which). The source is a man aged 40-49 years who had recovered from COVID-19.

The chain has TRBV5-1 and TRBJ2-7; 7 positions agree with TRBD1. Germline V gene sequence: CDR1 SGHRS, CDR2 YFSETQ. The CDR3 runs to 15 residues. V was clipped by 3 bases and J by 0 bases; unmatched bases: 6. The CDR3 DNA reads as TGCGCCAGCAGCTCTACCGGGACAGTCTCCTACGAGCAGTACTTC. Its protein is CASSSTGTVSYEQYF.

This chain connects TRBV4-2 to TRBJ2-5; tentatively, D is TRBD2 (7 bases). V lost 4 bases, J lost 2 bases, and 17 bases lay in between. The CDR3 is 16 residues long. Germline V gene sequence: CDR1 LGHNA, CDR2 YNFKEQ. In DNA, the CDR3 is TGTGCCAGCAGCCGGGGGACACTAGCGTTGCAAGAGACCCAGTACTTC. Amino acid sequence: CASSRGTLALQETQYF.

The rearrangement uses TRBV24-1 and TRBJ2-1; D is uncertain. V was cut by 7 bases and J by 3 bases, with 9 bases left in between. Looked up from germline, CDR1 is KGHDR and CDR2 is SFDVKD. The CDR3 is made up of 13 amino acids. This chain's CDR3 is CATRARLYNEQFF. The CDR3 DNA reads TGTGCCACCAGGGCTAGACTCTACAATGAGCAGTTCTTC.

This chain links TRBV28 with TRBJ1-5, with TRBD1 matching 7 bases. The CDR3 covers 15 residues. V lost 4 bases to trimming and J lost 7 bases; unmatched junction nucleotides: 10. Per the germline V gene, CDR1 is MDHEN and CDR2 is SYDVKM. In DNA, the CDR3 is TGTGCCAGCAGTTCGTCAGGGGGAGGTCGGCAGCCCCAGCATTTT. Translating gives CASSSSGGGRQPQHF.

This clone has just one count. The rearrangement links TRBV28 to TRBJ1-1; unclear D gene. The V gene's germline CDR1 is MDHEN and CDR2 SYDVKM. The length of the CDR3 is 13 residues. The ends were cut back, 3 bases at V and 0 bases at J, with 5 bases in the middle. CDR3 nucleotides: TGTGCCAGCAGTTTTAATCTGAACACTGAAGCTTTCTTT. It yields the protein CASSFNLNTEAFF. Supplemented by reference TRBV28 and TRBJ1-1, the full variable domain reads DVKVTQSSRYLVKRTGEKVFLECVQDMDHENMFWYRQDPGLGLRLIYFSYDVKMKEKGDIPEGYSVSREKKERFSLILESASTNQTSMYLCASSFNLNTEAFFGQGTRLTVV.

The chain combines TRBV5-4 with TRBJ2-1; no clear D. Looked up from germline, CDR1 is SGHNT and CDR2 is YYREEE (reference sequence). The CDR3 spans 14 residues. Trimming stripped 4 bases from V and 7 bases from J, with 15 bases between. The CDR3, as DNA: TGTGCCAGCAGCGCCGGTCCGAGGATGAATGAGCAGTTCTTC. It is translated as CASSAGPRMNEQFF.

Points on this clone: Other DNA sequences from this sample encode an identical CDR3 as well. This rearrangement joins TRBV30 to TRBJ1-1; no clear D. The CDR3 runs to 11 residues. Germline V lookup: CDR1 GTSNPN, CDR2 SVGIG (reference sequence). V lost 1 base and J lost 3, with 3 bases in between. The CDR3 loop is CAWSGDTEAFF. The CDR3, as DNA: TGTGCCTGGAGTGGAGACACTGAAGCTTTCTTT.